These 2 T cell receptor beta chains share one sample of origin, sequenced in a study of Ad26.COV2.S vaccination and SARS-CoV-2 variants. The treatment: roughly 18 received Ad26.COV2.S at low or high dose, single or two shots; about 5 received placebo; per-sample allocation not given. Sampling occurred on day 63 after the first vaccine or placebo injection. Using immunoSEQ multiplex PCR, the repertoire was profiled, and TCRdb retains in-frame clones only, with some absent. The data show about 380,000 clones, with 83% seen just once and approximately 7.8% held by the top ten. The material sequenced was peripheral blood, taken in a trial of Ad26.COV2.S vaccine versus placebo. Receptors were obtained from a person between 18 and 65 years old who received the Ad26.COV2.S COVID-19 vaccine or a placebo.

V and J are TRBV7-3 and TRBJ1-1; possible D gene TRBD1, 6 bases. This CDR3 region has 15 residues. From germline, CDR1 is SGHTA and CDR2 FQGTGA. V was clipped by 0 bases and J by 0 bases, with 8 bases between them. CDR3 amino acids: CASSLTGGMNTEAFF. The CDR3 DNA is TGTGCCAGCAGCTTAACAGGGGGGATGAACACTGAAGCTTTCTTT.

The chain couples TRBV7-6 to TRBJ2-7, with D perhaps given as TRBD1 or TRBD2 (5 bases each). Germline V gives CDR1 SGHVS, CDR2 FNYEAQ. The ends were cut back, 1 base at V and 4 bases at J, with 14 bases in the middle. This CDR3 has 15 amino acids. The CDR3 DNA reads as TGTGCCAGCAGCTTAGGGGACGGCGCCTTGTACGAGCAGTACTTC. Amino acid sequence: CASSLGDGALYEQYF. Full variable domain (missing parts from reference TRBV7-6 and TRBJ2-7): GAGVSQSPRYKVTKRGQDVALRCDPISGHVSLYWYRQALGQGPEFLTYFNYEAQQDKSGLPNDRFSAERPEGSISTLTIQRTEQRDSAMYRCASSLGDGALYEQYFGPGTRLTVT.